This TCR beta chain was identified in a study of blood T cell repertoires in COVID-19. In the study overall: The study drew acute and convalescent COVID-19 samples from the United States, Italy and Spain. T cells, B-cell-depleted T cells, or PBMCs provided the cDNA or gDNA that served as material.

In the original workflow: Reference gene primers were amplified, and this amplification served to estimate nucleated cell counts. TCRdb keeps only in-frame clones here, not all; method: immunoSEQ multiplex PCR. The V and J calls and the clone size are those of that table, but D and trimming were determined from the DNA. The sample has more than 85,000 clones; over 90% are singletons. This clone was counted between two and nine times. Different DNA sequences within this sample yield the same CDR3. CDR1 SGHTA and CDR2 FQGNSA come from the germline V gene. V lost 1 base to trimming and J lost 0 bases, with 7 bases between them. This CDR3 is 16 amino acids long.

The origin of this receptor is a man between 60 and 75 years old with acute or convalescent COVID-19. The V and J genes are TRBV7-2 and TRBJ2-6, with TRBD1 as a possible D gene (6 bases). The sequencing sample was made of peripheral blood. CDR3 sequence (DNA): TGTGCCAGCAGCTTAGACAGGGCCTCTGGGGCCAACGTCCTGACTTTC. Residues: CASSLDRASGANVLTF.